The source of this TCR beta chain is a study of control samples from healthy donors and cancer patients. Repertoires were generated with immunoSEQ multiplex PCR, while TCRdb's copy carries only in-frame clones and drops some. Of about 160,000 clones in the sample, over 95% were seen once. This clone was observed a single time. Sequences were obtained from blood. The TCR was taken from a woman in her twenties or thirties in good health.

DNA for the CDR3: TGTGCCAGTAGGTTGGCGGGAAGCGGAACCGGGGAGCTGTTTTTT. Translation: CASRLAGSGTGELFF. The chain recombines TRBV19 with TRBJ2-2, with D possibly TRBD2 on 6 matching bases. Germline V gene lookup returns CDR1 LNHDA and CDR2 SQIVND (reference sequence). Trimming took 6 bases from V and 5 from J, leaving 16 bases between them. There are 15 residues in the CDR3.